This T cell receptor (beta chain) stems from a study of cytomegalovirus exposure and HLA in healthy donors. Germline CDR1 is SEHNR and CDR2 is FQNEAQ (reference sequence). CDR3 length: 11 amino acids. V was clipped by 7 bases and J by 12 bases, with 15 bases between them. The PCR contained 60 Vbeta and 13 Jbeta primers. Original analysis: Later work found around 72 million unique TCR beta chains, with approximately 12 million shared. The repertoire was sequenced with immunoSEQ multiplex PCR; TCRdb's copy has only in-frame clones and lacks some. From that table come the V and J calls and clone size; the DNA was used to work out D and trimming. This table lists about 58,000 clones.

This clonotype originated in a woman between 18 and 29 years old in good health and CMV-seronegative. V is TRBV7-9 and J is TRBJ1-1, with D tentatively TRBD1 (6 bases). The sequencing input was PBMCs. The DNA of the CDR3 is TGTGCCAGCACCTCCGGGACACTCCCTTTCTTT. Translation gives CASTSGTLPFF. Full variable domain (rest looked up from reference TRBV7-9 and TRBJ1-1): DTGVSQNPRHKITKRGQNVTFRCDPISEHNRLYWYRQTLGQGPEFLTYFQNEAQLEKSRLLSDRFSAERPKGSFSTLEIQRTEQGDSAMYLCASTSGTLPFFGQGTRLTVV.